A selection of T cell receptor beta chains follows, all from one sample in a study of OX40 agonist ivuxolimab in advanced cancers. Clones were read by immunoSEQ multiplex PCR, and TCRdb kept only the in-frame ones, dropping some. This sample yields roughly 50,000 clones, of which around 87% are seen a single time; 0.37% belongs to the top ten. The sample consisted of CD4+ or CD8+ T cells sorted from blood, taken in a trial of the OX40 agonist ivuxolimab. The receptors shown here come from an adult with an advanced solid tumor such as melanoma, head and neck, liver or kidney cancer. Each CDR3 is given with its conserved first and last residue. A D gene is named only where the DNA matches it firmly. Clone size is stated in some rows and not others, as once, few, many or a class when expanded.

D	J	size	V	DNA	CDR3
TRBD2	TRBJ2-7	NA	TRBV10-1	TGCGCCACCACTCAGCGGGAGGGGGCCTACGAGCAGTACTTC	CATTQREGAYEQYF
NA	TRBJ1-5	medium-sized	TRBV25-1	TGTGCCAGCAGTGAATTTGCCGGTCAGCCCCAGCATTTT	CASSEFAGQPQHF
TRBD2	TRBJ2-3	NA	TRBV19	TGTGCCAGTAGTATTGATATCGGGGGGGCGGTGTATTTT	CASSIDIGGAVYF
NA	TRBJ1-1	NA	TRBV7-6	TGTGCCAGCAGCCAAACTCACGGGGCTGAAGCTTTCTTT	CASSQTHGAEAFF
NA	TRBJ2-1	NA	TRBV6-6	TGTGCCAGCAAGCAAGGAGTCTCCTACAATGAGCAGTTCTTC	CASKQGVSYNEQFF
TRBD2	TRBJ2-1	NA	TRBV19	TGTGCCAGTAGTTTTGCGGGAGGGGTTGGTAATGAGCAGTTCTTC	CASSFAGGVGNEQFF
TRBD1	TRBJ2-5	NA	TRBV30	TGTGCCTCCCGACAGGGGGCCGGGGAGACCCAGTACTTC	CASRQGAGETQYF
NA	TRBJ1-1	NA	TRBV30	TGTGCCTGGAGCAGGGGAGGGAACACTGAAGCTTTCTTT	CAWSRGGNTEAFF
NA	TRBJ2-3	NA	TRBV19	TGTGCCAGTAGTTCCCAGTCCACAGATACGCAGTATTTT	CASSSQSTDTQYF
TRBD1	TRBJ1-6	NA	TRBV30	TGTGCCTGGAGTGAGGGACAGTCAAATTCACCCCTCCACTTT	CAWSEGQSNSPLHF
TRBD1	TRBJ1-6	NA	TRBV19	TGTGCCAGTAGTATCAACAGGGGATCCTATAATTCACCCCTCCACTTT	CASSINRGSYNSPLHF
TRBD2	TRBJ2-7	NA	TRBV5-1	TGCGCCAGCAGCTGGACCTCCTCGGGACTAGGATCCTCCGAGCAGTACTTC	CASSWTSSGLGSSEQYF
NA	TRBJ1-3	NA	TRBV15	TGTGCCACCAGCAGAGATCTAGTCCTACCGGGAAACACCATATATTTT	CATSRDLVLPGNTIYF
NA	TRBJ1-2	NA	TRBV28	TGTGCCAGCAGCAAGGACAGCTATGGCTACACCTTC	CASSKDSYGYTF
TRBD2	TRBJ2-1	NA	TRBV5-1	TGCGCCAGCAGCCCGGGACTAGCACACTACAATGAGCAGTTCTTC	CASSPGLAHYNEQFF
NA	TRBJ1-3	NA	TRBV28	TGTGCCAGCAGGGACGTCGGGTCTGGAAACACCATATATTTT	CASRDVGSGNTIYF
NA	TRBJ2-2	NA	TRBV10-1	TGCGCCAGCAGCGGGACCGGGGGGCTGTTTTTT	CASSGTGGLFF
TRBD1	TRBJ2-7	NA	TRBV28	TGTGCCAGCAGTTTGGGCGGACAGGGTGGCTACGAGCAGTACTTC	CASSLGGQGGYEQYF
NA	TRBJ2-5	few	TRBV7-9	TGTGCCAGCAGCTTACGCGGGCAGGAGACCCAGTACTTC	CASSLRGQETQYF
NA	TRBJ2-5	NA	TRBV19	TGTGCCACCAACAGGGGTAGCGGTCCTTTCGAGACCCAGTACTTC	CATNRGSGPFETQYF
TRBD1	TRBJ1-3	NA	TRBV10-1	TGCGCCAGCAGGGGGACAGGGTGCGTTGGAAACACCATATATTTT	CASRGTGCVGNTIYF
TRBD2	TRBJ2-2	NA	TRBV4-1	TGCGCCAGCAGCCGACTAGCGGGGGAAGACACCGGGGAGCTGTTTTTT	CASSRLAGEDTGELFF
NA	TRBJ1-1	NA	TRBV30	TGTGCCTGGACCCCATCCCGCGAAGCTTTCTTT	CAWTPSREAFF
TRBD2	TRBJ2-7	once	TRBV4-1	TGCGCCAGCAGCCCAGATAGCGGGGGGCCGGGCGAACAGTACTTC	CASSPDSGGPGEQYF
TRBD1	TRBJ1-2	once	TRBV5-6	TGTGCCAGCAGCCCCTTAACCGGGACAGGGCGCAACTATGGCTACACCTTC	CASSPLTGTGRNYGYTF
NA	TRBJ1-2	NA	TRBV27	TGTGCCAGCAGTATCTCACAGGGCCCCTATGGCTACACCTTC	CASSISQGPYGYTF
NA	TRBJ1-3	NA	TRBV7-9	TGTGCCAGCAGTACAGGGAGTCTTTCCCTTTTCTCTGGAAACACCATATATTTT	CASSTGSLSLFSGNTIYF
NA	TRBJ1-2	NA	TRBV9	TGTGCCAGCAGCGTAGCGACAGATGGCTATGGCTACACCTTC	CASSVATDGYGYTF
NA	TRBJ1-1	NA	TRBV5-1	TGCGCCAGCAGCCCCAACCTCCAGGGCGCTGAAGCTTTCTTT	CASSPNLQGAEAFF
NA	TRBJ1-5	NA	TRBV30	TGTGCCTGGAGTGTACAGAGGTTGCAGCCCCAGCATTTT	CAWSVQRLQPQHF
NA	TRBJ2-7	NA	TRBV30	TGTGCCTGGAGTGTATTAGGTAGCACCTCCGAGCAGTACTTC	CAWSVLGSTSEQYF
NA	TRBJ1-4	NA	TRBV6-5	TGTGCCAGCAGTTATCGGGTTAATGAAAAACTGTTTTTT	CASSYRVNEKLFF
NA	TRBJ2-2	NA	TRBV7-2	TGTGCCAGCAGCGGCCGGGGGCGAACCGGGGAGCTGTTTTTT	CASSGRGRTGELFF
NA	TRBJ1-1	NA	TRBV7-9	TGTGCCAGCAGCTTAGCGGACAGCTTCTTTGCTGCTTTCTTT	CASSLADSFFAAFF
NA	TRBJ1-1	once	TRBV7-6	TGTGCCAGCAGCCCCACCCTCAGGGAATTGAACACTGAAGCTTTCTTT	CASSPTLRELNTEAFF
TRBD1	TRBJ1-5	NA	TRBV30	TGTGCCTGGAGTTCACAGGGGATCCAGCCCCAGCATTTT	CAWSSQGIQPQHF
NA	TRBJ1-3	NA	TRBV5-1	TGCGCCAGCAGCTCTAGGCTTGGGGGATCCGGAAACACCATATATTTT	CASSSRLGGSGNTIYF
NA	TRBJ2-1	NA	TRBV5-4	TGTGCCAGCAGCTTGGTTCGGTCTGAGCAGTTCTTC	CASSLVRSEQFF
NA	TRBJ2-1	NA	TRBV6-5	TGTGCCAGCAGCCGTCCTCCAGGACAGTACAATGAGCAGTTCTTC	CASSRPPGQYNEQFF
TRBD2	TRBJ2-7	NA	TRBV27	TGTGCCAGCAGCCCTTTTCCGACTAGCGGGGCCTCCTACGAGCAGTACTTC	CASSPFPTSGASYEQYF
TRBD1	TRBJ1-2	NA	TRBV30	TGTGCCTGGAGTGCTACAGGGGGCGCTTATTACACCTTC	CAWSATGGAYYTF
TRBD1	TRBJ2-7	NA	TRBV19	TGTGCCAGTAGTCTCCGTGGACAGGCTACCTCCTACGAGCAGTACTTC	CASSLRGQATSYEQYF